This TCR beta chain was sequenced for a study of T cells in localized non-small cell lung cancer. V lost 1 base to trimming and J lost 4 bases; unmatched junction nucleotides: 10. The CDR3 has 18 amino acids. Germline CDR1 is SGHAT and CDR2 is FQNNGV. Worth noting for this clone: Its antigen is not identified.

Sequencing was performed with immunoSEQ multiplex PCR; in TCRdb, only in-frame clones are kept and a portion is missing. The table records tens of thousands of clones, about 86% of them present only once. Study outcomes and limitations: Adjacent lung had a median around 60 of the 100 largest tumor clones. Heterogeneity is still possible, as just one tumor region was sequenced. Longer overall survival was associated with a higher density of T cells in the blood.

The source was peripheral blood mononuclear cells, collected before any cancer treatment. The chain couples TRBV11-2 to TRBJ2-1; 10 nucleotides line up with TRBD2. This receptor was obtained from a man aged 35-75 years with stage III lung adenocarcinoma. The CDR3 protein is CASSLVGASGGLYNEQFF. The CDR3 DNA reads TGTGCCAGCAGCTTAGTTGGGGCTAGCGGGGGCCTTTACAATGAGCAGTTCTTC. Drawing the rest from reference TRBV11-2 and TRBJ2-1, the complete variable domain is EAGVAQSPRYKIIEKRQSVAFWCNPISGHATLYWYQQILGQGPKLLIQFQNNGVVDDSQLPKDRFSAERLKGVDSTLKIQPAKLEDSAVYLCASSLVGASGGLYNEQFFGPGTRLTVL.